The 13 T cell receptor beta chains in this list originate from one sample, sequenced in a study of shared T cell receptors in the human thymus. Some clones are missing from TCRdb's copy, which holds only in-frame ones; the method was immunoSEQ multiplex PCR. The sample consists of roughly 700,000 clones, 88% of them appearing once. This sample also appeared in a second study, on human thymus T cells.

Sequenced: thymocytes. These receptors all stem from a boy less than two years old with a congenital heart defect.

The rearrangement joins TRBV19 to TRBJ2-7; 11 positions match TRBD1. The V segment lost 4 bases and the J segment 4 bases; nucleotides outside the gene matches: 6. The CDR3 runs 15 residues. In germline, CDR1 is LNHDA, CDR2 SQIVND (reference sequence). Here the CDR3 reads CASSTFRDRGYEQYF. The CDR3 DNA follows: TGTGCCAGTAGTACATTCCGGGACAGGGGGTACGAGCAGTACTTC.

The rearrangement joins TRBV6-1 to TRBJ2-3; 8 nucleotides align to TRBD2. J gave up 8 bases and V 4 bases, and 17 bases lay outside the gene matches. This CDR3 comprises 17 residues. The germline V gene encodes CDR1 MNHNS and CDR2 SASEGT. The CDR3 nucleotides are TGTGCCAGCAGTGTTCCGTCCAGGACTAGCATGGTTGGTACGCAGTATTTT. It yields the protein CASSVPSRTSMVGTQYF.

V is TRBV11-2 and J is TRBJ2-1; TRBD2 matches at 7 bases. J gave up 2 bases and V 4 bases, and 11 bases lay outside the gene matches. The length of the CDR3 is 17 residues. The germline gives CDR1 SGHAT, CDR2 FQNNGV. This CDR3 is CASSSPGRTRPYNEQFF. CDR3 DNA sequence: TGTGCCAGCAGCTCCCCAGGGAGGACTAGACCCTACAATGAGCAGTTCTTC.

The V gene is TRBV5-1, the J gene TRBJ1-3, with D perhaps matching TRBD1 (5 bases). The length of the CDR3 is 17 residues. Germline V gives CDR1 SGHRS, CDR2 YFSETQ. Between the trimmed V and J ends, which lost 4 bases and 2 bases, there was a span of 19 bases. The CDR3 DNA reads TGCGCCAGCAGCCCAACCGCGCCCGACAGTCCTGGAAACACCATATATTTT. Protein: CASSPTAPDSPGNTIYF. The complete variable domain, with remaining parts taken from reference TRBV5-1 and TRBJ1-3, reads KAGVTQTPRYLIKTRGQQVTLSCSPISGHRSVSWYQQTPGQGLQFLFEYFSETQRNKGNFPGRFSGRQFSNSRSEMNVSTLELGDSALYLCASSPTAPDSPGNTIYFGEGSWLTVV.

Only a few counts were recorded for this clone. J is TRBJ1-3 and V is TRBV19; 10 positions match TRBD1. CDR1 and CDR2 from the germline V gene are LNHDA and SQIVND (reference sequence). The CDR3 has 16 amino acids. The junction had 7 bases not matched to a gene; V was cut back by 4 bases and J by 4 bases. CDR3 nucleotides: TGTGCCAGTAGTACGGAAGGACAGGGGGAAGGAAACACCATATATTTT. Protein: CASSTEGQGEGNTIYF. The full variable domain, in which reference TRBV19 and TRBJ1-3 provide the parts outside the CDR3, is DGGITQSPKYLFRKEGQNVTLSCEQNLNHDAMYWYRQDPGQGLRLIYYSQIVNDFQKGDIAEGYSVSREKKESFPLTVTSAQKNPTAFYLCASSTEGQGEGNTIYFGEGSWLTVV.

The J gene is TRBJ1-4, the V gene TRBV11-2; TRBD1 agrees at 7 bases. In germline, CDR1 is SGHAT, CDR2 FQNNGV. After removal of 3 bases from V and 4 bases from J, the junction contained 8 bases not matched to a gene. The CDR3 covers 16 residues. The CDR3 reads CASSFPGRQGNEKLFF. CDR3 bases: TGTGCCAGCAGCTTCCCTGGTCGACAGGGTAATGAAAAACTGTTTTTT.

The chain recombines TRBV9 with TRBJ2-3; D perhaps matches TRBD1 (5 bases). V lost 4 bases, J lost 5 bases, and 20 bases lay in between. CDR1 and CDR2 (germline): SGDLS, YYNGEE. The CDR3 has 16 amino acids. CDR3 sequence: CASSPTGTVREDTQYF. The CDR3 DNA follows: TGTGCCAGCAGCCCCACAGGAACCGTACGAGAAGATACGCAGTATTTT.

The V call is TRBV30, the J call TRBJ1-2; 10 bases map to TRBD1. This CDR3 comprises 14 residues. Germline V gene lookup returns CDR1 GTSNPN and CDR2 SVGIG (reference sequence). Trimming removed 0 bases from V and 4 bases from J; junction bases left unmatched: 2. The CDR3 coding sequence is TGTGCCTGGAGTGTAAGGGACAGGGGCTATGGCTACACCTTC. This translates into CAWSVRDRGYGYTF.

The chain recombines TRBV11-3 with TRBJ2-1; possible D gene TRBD1, 6 bases. Germline V gene data show CDR1 as SGHNT and CDR2 as YENEEA. The V gene lost 5 bases and the J gene lost 7 bases, with 15 bases spanning the gap. This CDR3 is 14 amino acids long. CDR3 in DNA: TGTGCCAGCAGCCCAGCAGGGGAGTCGAATGAGCAGTTCTTC. It yields the protein CASSPAGESNEQFF.

V gene TRBV27 combines with J gene TRBJ1-2; 9 bases agree with TRBD1. Germline CDR1 reads MNHEY; CDR2 reads SMNVEV (reference sequence). The CDR3 runs to 16 residues. Trimming cost V 2 bases and J 8 bases; bases outside gene matches: 12. In DNA form, the CDR3 reads TGTGCCAGCAGTTTAAGTAGGACAGGGGACGACCAAGGCTACACCTTC. It specifies CASSLSRTGDDQGYTF.

The chain employs TRBV10-2 and TRBJ2-7; the D is unclear. The CDR3 consists of 12 residues. The germline CDR1 and CDR2 sequences are WSHSY and SAAADI. V lost 6 bases and J lost 3, with 9 bases in between. The CDR3 reads CASSSPLYEQYF. The CDR3 bases are TGCGCCAGCAGCTCCCCCCTCTACGAGCAGTACTTC.

This chain uses TRBV28 with TRBJ2-1; a possible D gene is TRBD2 (5 bases). Per germline, CDR1 MDHEN and CDR2 SYDVKM. V was pared by 4 bases and J by 8 bases, with 12 bases between. The CDR3 extends over 13 amino acids. Here the CDR3 reads CASSSTGWDEQFF. In DNA form, the CDR3 reads TGTGCCAGCAGTTCGACGGGGTGGGATGAGCAGTTCTTC.

The chain employs TRBV5-3 and TRBJ2-7; a possible D gene is TRBD2 (5 bases). TRBV5-3 carries the ORF label, with uncertain function. Trimming took off 3 bases at V and 1 base at J, with 11 bases between the two ends. This CDR3 is built from 14 residues. Written as DNA, the CDR3 is TGTGCCAGAAGCTGGGCCCTAGCTTCCTACGAGCAGTACTTC. Translated: CARSWALASYEQYF.